This TCR beta chain was sequenced in a study of CD8 T cells in Susac syndrome. As to this clonotype: Its antigen is currently unknown.

Random hexamers were used to reverse transcribe the RNA input (roughly 0.5 to 1 ug). By means of immunoSEQ multiplex PCR, TCR beta CDR3 spanning 54 Vbeta and 13 Jbeta underwent amplification. TCRdb re-called the immunoSEQ multiplex PCR reads with MiXCR, one entry per CDR3 protein. Here the sample spans 150,000 to 200,000 distinct CDR3 sequences, about 91% being singletons. CDR3 size: 15 residues. Germline values: CDR1 MGHRA, CDR2 YSYEKL. V gave up 1 base and J gave up 7 bases, with 13 bases separating them. General study findings and limits: The study's TCR sequencing and HLA analysis covered a relatively small number of individuals, and the study acknowledged this.

Sequencing of TCR beta, carried out with a high-throughput approach, was applied to CD8+ and CD4+ T cells from the blood. It was negative isolation that provided the CD8+ and CD4+ T cells, whereas TEMRA cells were enriched by FACS. The clonotype originates from a human donor in good health. The chain employs TRBV4-1 and TRBJ2-2; D gene ambiguous. Input material: CD4+ T cells from PBMCs. The CDR3 bases are TGCGCCAGCAGCCAAGTAAAATCCTTTGACGGGGAGCTGTTTTTT. It codes for CASSQVKSFDGELFF.